This record covers a single TCR beta chain. This clone was picked up one time. Its antigen is not yet known. Qualities for individual bases were not recorded, and no much larger clone is one base off. This entry comes from a study of T cell responses to AZD1222 COVID-19 vaccine (dated by TCRdb to the early 2020s). A note on the overall study: Because spike-specific TCR depth and breadth did not differ between the two schedules, AZD1222 recipients who got a second dose at roughly 4 weeks were pooled with those who got a second dose at roughly 12 weeks. A total of just over 230 trial participants underwent TCR sequencing, of whom about 200 received two doses of AZD1222 and around 25 received two doses of the MenACWY control vaccine. Trial participants were enrolled into age subgroups of 18-55, 56-69 and 70-plus years, which contained roughly 140, 27 and 60 TCR-sequenced participants, respectively. General findings and caveats noted by the study authors: In the small 56-69-year group, the increase in depth fell short of significance, most likely because of low power. Epitopes outside the regions mutated in the B.1.351 and B.1.1.7 variants were reportedly recognized by nearly half of the unique spike-specific TCRs. After two AZD1222 doses, spike-specific TCR breadth and depth were significantly higher than at day 0 and than in MenACWY recipients. Because no day 14 peak-response samples were available, repertoires were characterized only after the peak T cell response. Most participants were white British and females outnumbered males, and the authors suggested that clonal diversity may have been underestimated. Conclusions about previously exposed vaccinees are limited because only six or seven AZD1222 recipients were SARS-CoV-2 seropositive at baseline. Vaccine-associated CD4 TCRs spanned the whole spike protein, with dominant responses in regions 160-218 and 743-854.

The CDR3 contains 15 residues, cysteine and phenylalanine counted. CDR3 DNA only is kept here, 45 bases in frame from base 1. According to the germline V gene (reference sequence), CDR1 reads LNHNV and CDR2 reads YYDKDF. V lost 0 bases and J lost 2 bases; the stretch between them is 11 bases long. Sample time point, as interpreted from the label and publication: baseline before first vaccination. The vaccinee samples were drawn from two UK trials, COV001 and COV002, one of which was a single-blind randomized controlled phase 2/3 trial testing AZD1222 (ChAdOx1 nCoV-19) in healthy adults. Trial participant PBMC samples were collected at day 0 and day 28 after the second dose for TCRbeta chain sequencing. The CDR3 regions of human TCRbeta chains were subjected to immunosequencing. Under the source paper's analysis protocol: TCRs in the repertoires were compared against a reference library of SARS-CoV-2-specific TCRs that had been generated with the MIRA antigen-specificity platform. Breadth meant the fraction of unique TCRs that were SARS-CoV-2-associated, whereas depth meant the fraction of total T cells that were SARS-CoV-2-associated. Using the MIRA data, every spike-specific TCR was mapped to the spike region that the TCR reacted to and assigned to either a CD4 or a CD8 class. Log10-transformed breadth and depth values were compared by one-way ANOVA with Sidak's multiple comparisons tests. The clones in this table, taken by TCRdb from immuneACCESS, are in-frame only. Not every clone is retained; where verified, under half of the shortfall comes from an unresolved V gene, and the cause of the rest is unknown. V, J and clone size are taken as reported in that table, and D and trimming were inferred from the DNA itself. This sample gives about 170,000 clones in total; approximately 93% of them show up just once. 3.5% to 5% of the sample rests with the top ten.

This receptor was obtained from an adult in good health. The sequences come from peripheral blood, collected on day 0 of AZD1222 vaccination. Recombination connected TRBV15 to TRBJ2-7, with TRBD1 tentatively as D gene (6 bases match). CDR3 loop: CATSRDLDRPYEQYF. The DNA sequence follows: TGTGCCACCAGCAGAGATTTGGACAGACCCTACGAGCAGTACTTC.